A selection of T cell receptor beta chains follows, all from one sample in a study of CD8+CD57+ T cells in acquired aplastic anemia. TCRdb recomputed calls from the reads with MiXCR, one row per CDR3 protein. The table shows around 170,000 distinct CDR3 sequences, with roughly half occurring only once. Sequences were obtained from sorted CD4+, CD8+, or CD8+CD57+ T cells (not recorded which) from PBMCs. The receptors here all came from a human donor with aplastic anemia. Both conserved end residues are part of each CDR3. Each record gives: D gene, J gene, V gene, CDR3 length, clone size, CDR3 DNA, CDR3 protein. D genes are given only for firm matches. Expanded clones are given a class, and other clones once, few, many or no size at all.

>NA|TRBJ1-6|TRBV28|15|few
TGTGCCAGCAGTCCCGGCACAGTTTCCAATTCACCCCTCCACTTT
CASSPGTVSNSPLHF
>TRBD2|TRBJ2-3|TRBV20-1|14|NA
TGCAGTGCTTTCATGACTAGCGGCACAGATACGCAGTATTTT
CSAFMTSGTDTQYF
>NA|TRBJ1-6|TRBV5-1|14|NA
TGCGCCAGCAGCTTGGACAGTTTCGGATCACCCCTCCACTTT
CASSLDSFGSPLHF
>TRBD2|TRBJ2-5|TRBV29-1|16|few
TGCAGCGTGGAGGGGACTAGCGGGAGCATGGGGGAGACCCAGTACTTC
CSVEGTSGSMGETQYF
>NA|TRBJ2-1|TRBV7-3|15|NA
TGTGCCAGCAGCCGTGATCTAGCAGGTGGCTACGAGCAGTGCTTC
CASSRDLAGGYEQCF
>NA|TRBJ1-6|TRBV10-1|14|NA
TGCGCCAGCAGATGGACAAGGTTTAATTCACCCCTCCACTTT
CASRWTRFNSPLHF
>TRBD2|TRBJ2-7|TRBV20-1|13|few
TGCAGTGACGAGGGCGGGGGGTCCTACGAGCAGTACTTC
CSDEGGGSYEQYF
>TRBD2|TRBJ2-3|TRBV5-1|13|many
TGCGCCAGCAGCTCCCCGGGGGGTGATACGCAGTATTTT
CASSSPGGDTQYF
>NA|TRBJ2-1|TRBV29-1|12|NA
TGCAGCGTTGTTATGGGGGCCGATGAGCAGTTCTTC
CSVVMGADEQFF
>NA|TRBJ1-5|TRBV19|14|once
TGTGCCAGTAGTATGAACAGTGAATATCAGCCCCAGCACTTT
CASSMNSEYQPQHF
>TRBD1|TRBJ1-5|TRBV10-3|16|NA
TGTGCCATCAGTGAGTCCCAGGGGGCAAATTATCAGCCCCAGCATTTT
CAISESQGANYQPQHF